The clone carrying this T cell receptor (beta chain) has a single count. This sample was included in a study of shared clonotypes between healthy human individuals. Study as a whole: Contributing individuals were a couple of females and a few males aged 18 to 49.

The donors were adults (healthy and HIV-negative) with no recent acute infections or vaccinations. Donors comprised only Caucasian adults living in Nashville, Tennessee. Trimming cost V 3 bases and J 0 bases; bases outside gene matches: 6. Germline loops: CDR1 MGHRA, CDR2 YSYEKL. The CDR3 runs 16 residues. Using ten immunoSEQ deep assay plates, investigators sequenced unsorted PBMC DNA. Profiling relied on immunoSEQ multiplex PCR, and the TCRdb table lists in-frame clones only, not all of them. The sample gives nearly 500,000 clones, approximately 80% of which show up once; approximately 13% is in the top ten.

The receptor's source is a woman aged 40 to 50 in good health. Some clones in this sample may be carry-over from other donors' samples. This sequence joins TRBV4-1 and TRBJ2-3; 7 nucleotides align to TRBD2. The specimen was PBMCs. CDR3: CASSHFTSVSTDTQYF. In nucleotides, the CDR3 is TGCGCCAGCAGCCACTTTACTAGCGTAAGCACAGATACGCAGTATTTT.